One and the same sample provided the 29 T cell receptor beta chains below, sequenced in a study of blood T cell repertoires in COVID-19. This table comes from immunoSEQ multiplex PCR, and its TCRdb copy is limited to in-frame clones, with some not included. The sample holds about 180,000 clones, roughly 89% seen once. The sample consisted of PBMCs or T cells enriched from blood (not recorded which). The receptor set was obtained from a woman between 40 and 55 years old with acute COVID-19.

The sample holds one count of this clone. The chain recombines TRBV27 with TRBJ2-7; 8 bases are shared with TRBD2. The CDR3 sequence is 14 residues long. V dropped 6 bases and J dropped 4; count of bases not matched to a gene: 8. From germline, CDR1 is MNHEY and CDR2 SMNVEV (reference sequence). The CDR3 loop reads CASSAQAGGYEQYF. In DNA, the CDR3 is TGTGCCAGCAGCGCACAGGCGGGGGGTTACGAGCAGTACTTC.

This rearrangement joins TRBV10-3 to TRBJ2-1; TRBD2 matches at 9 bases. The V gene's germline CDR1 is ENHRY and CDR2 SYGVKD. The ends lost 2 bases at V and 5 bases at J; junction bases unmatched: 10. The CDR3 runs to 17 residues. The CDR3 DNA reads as TGTGCCATCAGTGAGCCCGGCGGGAGGGCCGAGAACAATGAGCAGTTCTTC. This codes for CAISEPGGRAENNEQFF.

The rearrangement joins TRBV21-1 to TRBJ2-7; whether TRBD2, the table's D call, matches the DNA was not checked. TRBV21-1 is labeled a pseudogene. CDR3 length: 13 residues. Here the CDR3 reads CASSKSRTYEQYF. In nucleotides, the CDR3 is TGTGCCAGCAGCAAATCGAGAACCTACGAGCAGTACTTC.

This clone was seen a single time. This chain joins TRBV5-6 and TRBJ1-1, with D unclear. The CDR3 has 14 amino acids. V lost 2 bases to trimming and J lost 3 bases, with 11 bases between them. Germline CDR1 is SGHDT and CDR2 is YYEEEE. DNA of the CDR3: TGTGCCAGCAGCTTTCGGGGAAGGGACACTGAAGCTTTCTTT. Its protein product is CASSFRGRDTEAFF.

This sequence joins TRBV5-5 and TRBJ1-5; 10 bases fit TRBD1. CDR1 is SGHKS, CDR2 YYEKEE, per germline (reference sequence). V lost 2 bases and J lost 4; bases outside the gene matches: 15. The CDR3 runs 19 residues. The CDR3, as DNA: TGTGCCAGCAGCTTTTTTCTAGGAACCGGGACAGGGGTGAATCAGCCCCAGCATTTT. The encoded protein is CASSFFLGTGTGVNQPQHF.

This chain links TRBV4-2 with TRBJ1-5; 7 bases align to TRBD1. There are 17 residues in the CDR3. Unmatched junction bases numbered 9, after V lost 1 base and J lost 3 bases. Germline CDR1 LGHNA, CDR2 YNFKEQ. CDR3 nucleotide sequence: TGTGCCAGCAGCCAAGCAAGAACCGGGACAGACAATCAGCCCCAGCATTTT. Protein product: CASSQARTGTDNQPQHF.

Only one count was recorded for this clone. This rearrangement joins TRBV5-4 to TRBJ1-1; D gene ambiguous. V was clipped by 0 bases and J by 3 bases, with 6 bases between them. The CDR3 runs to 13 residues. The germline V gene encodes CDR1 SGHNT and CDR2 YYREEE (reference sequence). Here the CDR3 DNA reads TGTGCCAGCAGCTTGGTTCCTTACACTGAAGCTTTCTTT. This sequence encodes CASSLVPYTEAFF.

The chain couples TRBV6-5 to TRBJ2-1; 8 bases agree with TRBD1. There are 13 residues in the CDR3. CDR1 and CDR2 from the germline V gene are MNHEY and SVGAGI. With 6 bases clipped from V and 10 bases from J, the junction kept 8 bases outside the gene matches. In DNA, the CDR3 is TGTGCCAGCAGCTTGGACAGGGCCCGCGAGCAGTTCTTC. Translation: CASSLDRAREQFF.

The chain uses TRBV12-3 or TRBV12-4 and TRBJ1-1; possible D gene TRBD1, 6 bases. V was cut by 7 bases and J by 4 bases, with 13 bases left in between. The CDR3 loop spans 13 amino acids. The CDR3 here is CASNKQGGTEAFF. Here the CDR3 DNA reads TGTGCCAGCAATAAACAGGGCGGCACTGAAGCTTTCTTT.

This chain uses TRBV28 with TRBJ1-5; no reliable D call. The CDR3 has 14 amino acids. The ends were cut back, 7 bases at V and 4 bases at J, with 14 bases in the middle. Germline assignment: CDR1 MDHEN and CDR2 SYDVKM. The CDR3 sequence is CASNRPTGNQPQHF. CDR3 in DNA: TGTGCCAGCAACCGCCCAACGGGTAATCAGCCCCAGCATTTT.

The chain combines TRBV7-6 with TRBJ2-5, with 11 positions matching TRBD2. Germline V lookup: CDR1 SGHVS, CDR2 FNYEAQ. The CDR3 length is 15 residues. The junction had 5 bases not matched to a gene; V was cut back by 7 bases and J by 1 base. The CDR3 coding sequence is TGTGCCAGCATCCAGGGACTAGCGGTCCAAGAGACCCAGTACTTC. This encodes CASIQGLAVQETQYF.

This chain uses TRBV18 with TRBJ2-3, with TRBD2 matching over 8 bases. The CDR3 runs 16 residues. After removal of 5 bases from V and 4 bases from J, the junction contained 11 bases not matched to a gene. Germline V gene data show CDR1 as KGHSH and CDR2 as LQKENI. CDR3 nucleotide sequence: TGTGCCAGCTCAACAACTAGCGGTGGGAGCGCAGATACGCAGTATTTT. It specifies CASSTTSGGSADTQYF.

CDR3 protein: CASSQRGLAAYNEQFF. The CDR3 region has the DNA TGTGCCAGCAGCCAGAGGGGACTAGCGGCATACAATGAGCAGTTCTTC. The chain is built from TRBV3-1 (or the pseudogene TRBV3-2) and TRBJ2-1; 11 bases fit TRBD2. Losses at the gene ends were 3 bases for V and 4 bases for J; bases not matched to a gene: 5. The CDR3 runs 16 residues. CDR1 LGHDT and CDR2 YNNKEL come from the germline V gene (reference sequence).

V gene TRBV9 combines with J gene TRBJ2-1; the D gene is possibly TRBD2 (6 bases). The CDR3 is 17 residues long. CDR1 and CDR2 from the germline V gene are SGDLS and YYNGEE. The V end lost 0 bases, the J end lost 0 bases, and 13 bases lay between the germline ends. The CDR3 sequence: CASSVDPSVSSYNEQFF. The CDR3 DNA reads TGTGCCAGCAGCGTAGATCCTAGCGTCAGCTCCTACAATGAGCAGTTCTTC.

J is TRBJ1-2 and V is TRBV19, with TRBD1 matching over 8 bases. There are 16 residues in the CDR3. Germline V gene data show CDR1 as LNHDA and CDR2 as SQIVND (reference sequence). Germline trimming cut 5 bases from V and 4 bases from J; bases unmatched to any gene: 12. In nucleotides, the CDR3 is TGTGCCAGTAGTTCCGCCCTCGTTGGACAGGGCTATGGCTACACCTTC. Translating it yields CASSSALVGQGYGYTF.

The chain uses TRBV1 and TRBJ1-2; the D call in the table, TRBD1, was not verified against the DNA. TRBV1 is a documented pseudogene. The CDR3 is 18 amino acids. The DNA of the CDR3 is TGCACCAGCAGCCAAGGAAACAGGGGGCGTGAAGTAGTCTATGGCTACACCTTC. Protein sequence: CTSSQGNRGREVVYGYTF.

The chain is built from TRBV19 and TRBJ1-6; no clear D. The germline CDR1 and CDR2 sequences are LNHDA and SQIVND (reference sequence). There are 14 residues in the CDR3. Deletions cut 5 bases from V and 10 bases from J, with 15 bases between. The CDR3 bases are TGTGCCAGTAGTGGAGGGCATCAGGAGTCACCCCTCCACTTT. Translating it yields CASSGGHQESPLHF.

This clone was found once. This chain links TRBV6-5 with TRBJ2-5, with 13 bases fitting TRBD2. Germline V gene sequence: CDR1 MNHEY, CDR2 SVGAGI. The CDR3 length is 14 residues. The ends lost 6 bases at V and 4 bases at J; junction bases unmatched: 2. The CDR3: CASSWTSGRETQYF. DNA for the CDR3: TGTGCCAGCAGCTGGACTAGCGGGAGAGAGACCCAGTACTTC.

As DNA, the CDR3 is TGCGCCAGCAACCCGACAGGGGTAAAAGGGACTGAAGCTTTCTTT. The encoded protein is CASNPTGVKGTEAFF. The chain is built from TRBV5-1 and TRBJ1-1; the match to TRBD1 covers 8 bases. Per the germline V gene, CDR1 is SGHRS and CDR2 is YFSETQ. V shed 6 bases, J shed 5 bases, and the junction held 12 bases outside the gene matches. The CDR3 is 15 residues long. Full variable domain (rest looked up from reference TRBV5-1 and TRBJ1-1): KAGVTQTPRYLIKTRGQQVTLSCSPISGHRSVSWYQQTPGQGLQFLFEYFSETQRNKGNFPGRFSGRQFSNSRSEMNVSTLELGDSALYLCASNPTGVKGTEAFFGQGTRLTVV.

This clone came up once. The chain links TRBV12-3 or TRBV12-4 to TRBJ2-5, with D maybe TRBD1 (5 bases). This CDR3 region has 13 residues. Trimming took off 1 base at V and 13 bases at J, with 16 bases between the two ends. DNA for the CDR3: TGTGCCAGCAGTTTAGGCCCCACAGGCTCCCCGTACTTC. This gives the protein CASSLGPTGSPYF.

This chain's CDR3 is CAWRGTGYSSGNTIYF. The CDR3 bases are TGTGCCTGGAGAGGGACAGGGTATAGCTCTGGAAACACCATATATTTT. The chain combines TRBV30 with TRBJ1-3; 9 positions match TRBD1. The CDR3 is 16 residues long. Trimming cost V 3 bases and J 0 bases; bases outside gene matches: 6. CDR1 and CDR2 (germline): GTSNPN, SVGIG (reference sequence).

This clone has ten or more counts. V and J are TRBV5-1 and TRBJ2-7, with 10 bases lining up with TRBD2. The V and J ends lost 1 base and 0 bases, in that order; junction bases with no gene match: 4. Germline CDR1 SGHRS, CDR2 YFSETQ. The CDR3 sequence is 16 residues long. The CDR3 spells CASSLIASGSSYEQYF. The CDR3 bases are TGCGCCAGCAGCTTGATCGCTAGCGGGAGCTCCTACGAGCAGTACTTC.

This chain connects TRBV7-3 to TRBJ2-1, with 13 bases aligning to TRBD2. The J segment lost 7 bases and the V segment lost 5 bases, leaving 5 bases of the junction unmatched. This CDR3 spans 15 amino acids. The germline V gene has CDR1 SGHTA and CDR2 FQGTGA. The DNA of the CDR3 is TGTGCCAGCAGCCGACTAGCGGGGGGCCTGAATGAGCAGTTCTTC. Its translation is CASSRLAGGLNEQFF. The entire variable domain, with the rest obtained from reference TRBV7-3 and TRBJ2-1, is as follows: GAGVSQTPSNKVTEKGKYVELRCDPISGHTALYWYRQSLGQGPEFLIYFQGTGAADDSGLPNDRFFAVRPEGSVSTLKIQRTERGDSAVYLCASSRLAGGLNEQFFGPGTRLTVL.

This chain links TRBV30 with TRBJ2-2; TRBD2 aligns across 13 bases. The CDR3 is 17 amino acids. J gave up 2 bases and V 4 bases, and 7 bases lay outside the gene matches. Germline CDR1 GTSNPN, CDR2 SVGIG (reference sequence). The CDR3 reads CAWNGLAGDLNTGELFF. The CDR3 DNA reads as TGTGCCTGGAACGGACTAGCGGGAGATCTCAACACCGGGGAGCTGTTTTTT.

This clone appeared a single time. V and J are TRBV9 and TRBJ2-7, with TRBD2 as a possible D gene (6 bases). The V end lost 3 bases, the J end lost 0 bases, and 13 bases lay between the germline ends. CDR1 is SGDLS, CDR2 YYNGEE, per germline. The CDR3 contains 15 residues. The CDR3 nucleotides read TGTGCCAGCAGCGCCGGAGGAGGGAGCTCCTACGAGCAGTACTTC. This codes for CASSAGGGSSYEQYF.

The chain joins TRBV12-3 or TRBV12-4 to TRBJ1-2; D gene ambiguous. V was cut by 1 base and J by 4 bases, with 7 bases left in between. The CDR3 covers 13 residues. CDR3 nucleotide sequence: TGTGCCAGCAGTTTAGGACCGGGCTATGGCTACACCTTC. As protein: CASSLGPGYGYTF.

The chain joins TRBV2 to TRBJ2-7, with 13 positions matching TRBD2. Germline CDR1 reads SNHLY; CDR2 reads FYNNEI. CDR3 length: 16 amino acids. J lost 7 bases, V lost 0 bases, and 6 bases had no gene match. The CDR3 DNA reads TGTGCCAGCAGTGAAGCTCCCGGACTAGCGGGAGCTGAGCAGTACTTC. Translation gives CASSEAPGLAGAEQYF. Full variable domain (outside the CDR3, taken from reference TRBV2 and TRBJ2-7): EPEVTQTPSHQVTQMGQEVILRCVPISNHLYFYWYRQILGQKVEFLVSFYNNEISEKSEIFDDQFSVERPDGSNFTLKIRSTKLEDSAMYFCASSEAPGLAGAEQYFGPGTRLTVT.

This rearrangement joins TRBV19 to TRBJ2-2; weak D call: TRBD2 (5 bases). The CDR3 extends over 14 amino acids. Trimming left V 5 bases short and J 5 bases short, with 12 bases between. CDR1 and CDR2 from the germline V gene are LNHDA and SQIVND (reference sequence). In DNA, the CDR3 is TGTGCCAGTAGTTCGGGTTGGAGGACCGGGGAGCTGTTTTTT. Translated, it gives CASSSGWRTGELFF.

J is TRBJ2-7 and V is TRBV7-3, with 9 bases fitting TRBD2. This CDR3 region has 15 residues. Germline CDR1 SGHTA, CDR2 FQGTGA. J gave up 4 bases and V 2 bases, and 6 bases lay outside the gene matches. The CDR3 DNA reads TGTGCCAGCAGCTTAGCGGGAGGGCCGAGGTACGAGCAGTACTTC. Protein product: CASSLAGGPRYEQYF. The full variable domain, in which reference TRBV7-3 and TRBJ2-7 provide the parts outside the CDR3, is GAGVSQTPSNKVTEKGKYVELRCDPISGHTALYWYRQSLGQGPEFLIYFQGTGAADDSGLPNDRFFAVRPEGSVSTLKIQRTERGDSAVYLCASSLAGGPRYEQYFGPGTRLTVT.